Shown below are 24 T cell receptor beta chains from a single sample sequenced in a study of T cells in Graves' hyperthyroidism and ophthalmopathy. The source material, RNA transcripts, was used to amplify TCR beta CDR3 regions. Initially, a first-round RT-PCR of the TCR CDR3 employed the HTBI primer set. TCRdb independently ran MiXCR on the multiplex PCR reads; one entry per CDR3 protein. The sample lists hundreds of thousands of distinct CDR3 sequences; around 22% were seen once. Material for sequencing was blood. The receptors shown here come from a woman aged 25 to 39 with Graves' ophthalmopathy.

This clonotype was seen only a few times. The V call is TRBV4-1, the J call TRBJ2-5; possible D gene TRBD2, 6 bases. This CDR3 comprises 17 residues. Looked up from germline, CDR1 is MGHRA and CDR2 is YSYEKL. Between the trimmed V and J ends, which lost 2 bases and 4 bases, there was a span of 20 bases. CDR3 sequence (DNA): TGCGCCAGCAGCCAAAGCCTCGGGACTGGCCGGGGAGAGACCCAGTACTTC. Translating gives CASSQSLGTGRGETQYF.

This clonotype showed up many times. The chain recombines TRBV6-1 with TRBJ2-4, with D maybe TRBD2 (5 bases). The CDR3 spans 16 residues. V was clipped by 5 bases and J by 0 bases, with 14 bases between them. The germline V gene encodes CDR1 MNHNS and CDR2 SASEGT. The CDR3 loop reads CASSPLDSPAKNIQYF. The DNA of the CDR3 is TGTGCCAGCAGTCCGCTGGACTCCCCAGCCAAAAACATTCAGTACTTC.

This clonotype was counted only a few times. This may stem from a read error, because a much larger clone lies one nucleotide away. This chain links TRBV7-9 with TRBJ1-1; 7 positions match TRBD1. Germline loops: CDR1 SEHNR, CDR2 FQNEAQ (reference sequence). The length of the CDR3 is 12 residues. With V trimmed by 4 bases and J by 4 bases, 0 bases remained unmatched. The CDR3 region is CASSWDSTEAFF. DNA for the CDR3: TGTGCCAGCAGCTGGGACAGCACTGAAGCTTTCTTT.

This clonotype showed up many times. The CDR3 DNA reads as TGTGCCAGCAGCGTAGATTCTAGGGCCGAGCAGTACTTC. This sequence encodes CASSVDSRAEQYF. The rearrangement joins TRBV9 to TRBJ2-7; the D is unclear. Per germline, CDR1 SGDLS and CDR2 YYNGEE. V was trimmed by 0 bases and J by 6 bases, leaving 10 bases between them. The CDR3 has 13 residues.

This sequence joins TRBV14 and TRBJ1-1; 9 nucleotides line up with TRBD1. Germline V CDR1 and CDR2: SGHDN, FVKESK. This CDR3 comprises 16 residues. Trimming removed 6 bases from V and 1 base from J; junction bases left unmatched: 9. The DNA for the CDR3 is TGTGCCAGCAGGCCGGACAGGGGAGGAGGGAACACTGAAGCTTTCTTT. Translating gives CASRPDRGGGNTEAFF.

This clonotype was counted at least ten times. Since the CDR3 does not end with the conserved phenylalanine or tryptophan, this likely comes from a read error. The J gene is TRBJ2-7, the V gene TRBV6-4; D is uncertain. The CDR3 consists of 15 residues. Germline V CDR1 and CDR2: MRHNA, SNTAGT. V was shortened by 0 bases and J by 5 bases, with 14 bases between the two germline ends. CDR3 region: CASSDSATGIDEQYL. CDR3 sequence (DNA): TGTGCCAGCAGTGACTCAGCGACGGGTATCGACGAGCAGTACCTC.

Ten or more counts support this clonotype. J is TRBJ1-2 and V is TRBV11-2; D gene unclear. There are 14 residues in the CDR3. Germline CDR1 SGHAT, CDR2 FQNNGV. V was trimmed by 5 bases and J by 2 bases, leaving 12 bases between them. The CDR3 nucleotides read TGTGCCAGCAGCGGCGTTCGAGGAAACTATGGCTACACCTTC. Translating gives CASSGVRGNYGYTF.

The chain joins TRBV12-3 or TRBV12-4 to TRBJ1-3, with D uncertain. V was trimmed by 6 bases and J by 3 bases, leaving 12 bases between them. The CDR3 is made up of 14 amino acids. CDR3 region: CASRGTGGGNTIYF. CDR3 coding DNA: TGTGCCAGCAGGGGAACTGGTGGTGGAAACACCATATATTTT.

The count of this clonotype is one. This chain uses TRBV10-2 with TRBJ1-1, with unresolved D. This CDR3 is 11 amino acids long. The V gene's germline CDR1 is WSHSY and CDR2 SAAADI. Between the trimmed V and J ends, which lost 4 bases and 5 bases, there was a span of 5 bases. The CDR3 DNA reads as TGCGCCAGCAGTGTGGGGACTGAAGCTTTCTTT. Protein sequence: CASSVGTEAFF.

CDR3 residues: CASSDSTDNQPQHF. In nucleotides, the CDR3 is TGTGCCAGCAGTGACTCGACAGACAATCAGCCCCAGCATTTT. V and J are TRBV6-4 and TRBJ1-5; tentative D call: TRBD1 (5 bases). The V end was cut by 0 bases, the J end by 3 bases, with 6 bases between. CDR3 length equals 14 residues. Germline V gene lookup returns CDR1 MRHNA and CDR2 SNTAGT.

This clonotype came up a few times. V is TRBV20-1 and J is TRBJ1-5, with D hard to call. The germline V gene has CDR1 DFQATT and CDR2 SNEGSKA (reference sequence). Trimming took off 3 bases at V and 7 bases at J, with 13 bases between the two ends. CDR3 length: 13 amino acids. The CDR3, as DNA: TGCAGTGCTAGGGCCAGGACGGACCAGCCCCAGCATTTT. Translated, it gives CSARARTDQPQHF.

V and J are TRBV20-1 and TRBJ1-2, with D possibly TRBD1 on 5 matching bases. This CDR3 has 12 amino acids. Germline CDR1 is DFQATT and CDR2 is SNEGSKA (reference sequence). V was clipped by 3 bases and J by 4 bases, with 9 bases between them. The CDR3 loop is CSARVRAYGYTF. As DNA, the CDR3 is TGCAGTGCTAGGGTCAGGGCCTATGGCTACACCTTC.

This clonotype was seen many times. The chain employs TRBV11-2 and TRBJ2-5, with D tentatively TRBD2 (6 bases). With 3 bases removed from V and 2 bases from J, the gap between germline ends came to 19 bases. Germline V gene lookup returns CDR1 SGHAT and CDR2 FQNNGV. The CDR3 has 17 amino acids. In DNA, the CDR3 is TGTGCCAGCAGCTTGCCGTCGATTCCTAGCGCTCAAGAGACCCAGTACTTC. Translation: CASSLPSIPSAQETQYF.

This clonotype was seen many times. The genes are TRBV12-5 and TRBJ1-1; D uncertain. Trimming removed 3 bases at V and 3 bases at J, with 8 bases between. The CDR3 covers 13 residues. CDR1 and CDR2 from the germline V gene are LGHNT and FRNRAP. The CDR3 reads CASGFNGDTEAFF. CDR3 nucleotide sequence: TGTGCTAGTGGTTTTAACGGAGACACTGAAGCTTTCTTT.

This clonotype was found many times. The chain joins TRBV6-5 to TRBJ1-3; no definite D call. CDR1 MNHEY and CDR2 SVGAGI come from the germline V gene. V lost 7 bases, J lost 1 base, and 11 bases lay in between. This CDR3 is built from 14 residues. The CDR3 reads CASNPTVSGNTIYF. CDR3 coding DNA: TGTGCCAGCAACCCCACAGTTTCTGGAAACACCATATATTTT.

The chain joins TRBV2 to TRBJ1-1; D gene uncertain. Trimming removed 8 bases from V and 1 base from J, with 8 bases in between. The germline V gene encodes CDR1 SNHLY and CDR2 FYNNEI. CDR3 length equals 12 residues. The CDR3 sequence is CASRAPNTEAFF. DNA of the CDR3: TGTGCCAGCCGGGCCCCGAACACTGAAGCTTTCTTT.

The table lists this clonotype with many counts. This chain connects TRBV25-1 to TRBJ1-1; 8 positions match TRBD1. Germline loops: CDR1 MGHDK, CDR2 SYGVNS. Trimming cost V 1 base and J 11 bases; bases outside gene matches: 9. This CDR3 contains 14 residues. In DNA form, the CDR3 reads TGTGCCAGCAGTGAATCTGGGGGGACAGGAGCGGCTTTCTTT. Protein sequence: CASSESGGTGAAFF.

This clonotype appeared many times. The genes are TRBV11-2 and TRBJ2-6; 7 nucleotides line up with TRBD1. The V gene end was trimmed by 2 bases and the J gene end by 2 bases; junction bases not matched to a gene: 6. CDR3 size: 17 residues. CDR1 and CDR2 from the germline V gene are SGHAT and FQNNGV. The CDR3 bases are TGTGCCAGCAGCTTAAATTCCCAGGGGGCTGGGGCCAACGTCCTGACTTTC. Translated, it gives CASSLNSQGAGANVLTF. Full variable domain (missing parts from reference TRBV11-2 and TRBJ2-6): EAGVAQSPRYKIIEKRQSVAFWCNPISGHATLYWYQQILGQGPKLLIQFQNNGVVDDSQLPKDRFSAERLKGVDSTLKIQPAKLEDSAVYLCASSLNSQGAGANVLTFGAGSRLTVL.

The CDR3 DNA reads as TGTGCCAGCAGTCACCGGGACGGAGTCTCCTACGAGCAGTACTTC. It codes for CASSHRDGVSYEQYF. V gene TRBV28 combines with J gene TRBJ2-7; D tentatively reads TRBD1 or TRBD2 (5 bases each). V was clipped by 5 bases and J by 0 bases, with 14 bases between them. CDR1 is MDHEN, CDR2 SYDVKM, per germline. This CDR3 is built from 15 residues.

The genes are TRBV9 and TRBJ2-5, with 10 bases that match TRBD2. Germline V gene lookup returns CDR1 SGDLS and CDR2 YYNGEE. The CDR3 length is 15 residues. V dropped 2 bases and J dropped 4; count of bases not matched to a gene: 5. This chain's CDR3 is CASSVAAGGRETQYF. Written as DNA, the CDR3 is TGTGCCAGCAGCGTTGCAGCGGGGGGGCGAGAGACCCAGTACTTC.

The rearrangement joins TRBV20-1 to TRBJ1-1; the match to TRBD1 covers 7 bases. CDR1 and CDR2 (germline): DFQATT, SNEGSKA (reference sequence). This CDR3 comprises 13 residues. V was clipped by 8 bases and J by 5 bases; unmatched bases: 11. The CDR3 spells CSPGRDSGTEAFF. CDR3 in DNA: TGCAGTCCTGGCCGGGACAGCGGGACTGAAGCTTTCTTT.

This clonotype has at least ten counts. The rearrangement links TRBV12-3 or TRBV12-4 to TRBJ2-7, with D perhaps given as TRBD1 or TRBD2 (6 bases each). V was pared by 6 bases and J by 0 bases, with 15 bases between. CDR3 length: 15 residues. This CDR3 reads CASRNREVSSYEQYF. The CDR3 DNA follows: TGTGCCAGCAGGAACAGGGAGGTGAGCTCCTACGAGCAGTACTTC.

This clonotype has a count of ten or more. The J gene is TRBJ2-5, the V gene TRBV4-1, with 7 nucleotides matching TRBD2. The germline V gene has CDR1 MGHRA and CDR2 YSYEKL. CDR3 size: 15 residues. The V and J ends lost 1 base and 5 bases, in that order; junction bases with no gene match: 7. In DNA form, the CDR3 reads TGCGCCAGCAGCCAAGTCTCCATGGGAGGGGAGACCCAGTACTTC. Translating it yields CASSQVSMGGETQYF.

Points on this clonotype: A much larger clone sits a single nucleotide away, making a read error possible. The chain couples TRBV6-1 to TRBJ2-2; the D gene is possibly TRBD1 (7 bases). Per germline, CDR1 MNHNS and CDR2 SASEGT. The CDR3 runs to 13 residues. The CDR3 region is CVSEGAGSGELFF. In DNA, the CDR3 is TGTGTCAGTGAGGGGGCGGGAAGCGGGGAGCTGTTTTTT.